The following is a TCR beta chain sequence with its context. Its antigen is currently unknown. V lost 7 bases and J lost 7, with 20 bases in between. Germline V gene sequence: CDR1 SNHLY, CDR2 FYNNEI. This CDR3 has 14 residues. The sample is drawn from a study of T cell responses to AZD1222 COVID-19 vaccine. Study results and limitations: Spike-specific TCR depth and breadth grew after two AZD1222 doses. Targets within unmutated variant regions were reportedly found for nearly half of spike-specific TCRs.

The repertoire was sequenced with immunoSEQ multiplex PCR; TCRdb's copy has only in-frame clones and lacks some. The sample shows roughly 120,000 clones, 80% to 90% of them seen only once. This specimen consisted of peripheral blood, obtained on day 0 of MenACWY control vaccination. This TCR was recovered from an adult in good health. The chain uses TRBV2 and TRBJ2-7; D gene unclear. CDR3 region: CASTFDSSTDEQYF. DNA for the CDR3: TGTGCCAGCACTTTTGACTCAAGCACTGATGAGCAGTACTTC.